This T cell receptor beta chain was sequenced during a study of blood T cell repertoires in COVID-19 (dated by TCRdb to 2020 to 2021). Describing the broader study: Samples from collaborators originated in the United States, Italy and Spain and spanned both the acute and convalescent phases of COVID-19. A de-identified subject ID, COVID-19 status, age in years and sex were almost always included in the sample metadata. The material from the prospective study consisted of cDNA or gDNA derived from T cells, B-cell-depleted T cells, or PBMCs. A freely available public database, intended as a resource for researchers studying the immune response to SARS-CoV-2, is where the repertoires were released. The samples were drawn from the first 160 participants of the ongoing ImmuneRACE study and from more than 1,000 subjects provided by 6 global collaborators. Where available, HLA class I and class II types were obtained from metadata supplied by the sample provider rather than from assay-based typing. Deeply sampled blood TCRbeta repertoires from subjects exposed to, actively infected with, or recovered from COVID-19 were included in the dataset.

The paper's findings and limits, for the study overall: Clinical and demographic metadata were provided uncurated, with the amount varying by source and participant.

Relative to germline, V is 0 bases shorter and J is 2 bases shorter, with 16 bases between their ends. From the cysteine up to the phenylalanine, the CDR3 has a length of 17 residues. The kept DNA is CDR3 alone, 51 bases in frame from the first base. From a lookup of the germline V gene, CDR1 and CDR2 are SGHDT and YYEEEE. Each collaborating institution followed its own protocols to collect whole blood in K2EDTA tubes. Collaborator samples were shipped for TCRbeta analysis as frozen whole blood, isolated PBMCs, or DNA extracted from either sample type. Concerning this clone: Its specific antigen is unknown. Base quality data are lacking; no much larger clone is found one base away.

TCRbeta CDR3 regions were amplified from genomic DNA by means of the immunoSEQ Assay, a bias-controlled multiplex PCR. The paper's processing steps were these. Within the assay, amplification of reference gene primers was used to estimate how many nucleated cells each sample contained. Sequence reads were collapsed and filtered to measure the absolute abundance of every unique TCRbeta CDR3 rearrangement. For each sample, productive Simpson clonality was calculated as the square root of Simpson's diversity index across productive rearrangements. TCRdb's version of the immuneACCESS table is confined to in-frame rearrangements and falls short of the full clone set. An unresolved V gene accounts for under half of the shortfall where checked; the remainder is of unknown origin. V and J calls and clone size follow that table, whereas D and trimming were derived from the DNA. In all, the sample holds approximately 170,000 clones, and roughly four fifths of those were seen once. The ten largest clones represent roughly a tenth of the sample.

The origin of this receptor is a man between 70 and 80 years old with active or convalescent COVID-19. Specimen: peripheral blood. This chain is built from TRBV5-6 and TRBJ2-3; TRBD2 might be the D gene, on 6 matching bases. The CDR3 amino acid sequence is: CASSLAVWGLITDTQYF. The base sequence is TGTGCCAGCAGCTTGGCCGTCTGGGGACTTATCACAGATACGCAGTATTTT.